These T cell receptor beta chains were read from a single sample in a study of OX40 agonist ivuxolimab in advanced cancers. Libraries were prepared by immunoSEQ multiplex PCR; TCRdb keeps only in-frame clonotypes and omits some of them. The data contain approximately 49,000 clones, 81% of them singletons. The sample consisted of CD4+ or CD8+ T cells sorted from blood, taken in a trial of the OX40 agonist ivuxolimab. These receptors all come from an adult with an advanced solid tumor such as melanoma, head and neck, liver or kidney cancer. Both conserved end residues are trimmed from each CDR3. Fields, in order: J gene, V gene, CDR3 protein.

J: TRBJ1-1; V: TRBV14; CDR3: ASSQTTNTEAF
J: TRBJ2-7; V: TRBV7-9; CDR3: ASSPGVLEQY
J: TRBJ2-5; V: TRBV13; CDR3: ASSLGVSETQY
J: TRBJ2-1; V: TRBV9; CDR3: ATRASGSNEQF
J: TRBJ1-1; V: TRBV2; CDR3: ASSEDPGGIAEAF
J: TRBJ2-3; V: TRBV4-2; CDR3: ASSQEGGQGGDTQY
J: TRBJ1-1; V: TRBV14; CDR3: ASSQGQVVEAF
J: TRBJ1-1; V: TRBV28; CDR3: ASSLLSLGLNTEAF
J: TRBJ2-6; V: TRBV5-6; CDR3: ASSWGGGAGANVLT
J: TRBJ2-1; V: TRBV9; CDR3: ASSVEDSTYNEQF
J: TRBJ1-1; V: TRBV2; CDR3: ASTSGTGVVTEAF
J: TRBJ2-7; V: TRBV7-6; CDR3: ASSVSESSYEQY
J: TRBJ1-2; V: TRBV4-1; CDR3: ASSQVGGSYGYT
J: TRBJ2-7; V: TRBV7-2; CDR3: ASSVWEGYEQY
J: TRBJ1-5; V: TRBV27; CDR3: ASSSDSNQPQH
J: TRBJ2-3; V: TRBV5-4; CDR3: ASKGQGADTQY
J: TRBJ2-6; V: TRBV28; CDR3: ASSYGGANVLT
J: TRBJ2-2; V: TRBV5-1; CDR3: ASSLISGSGELF
J: TRBJ2-7; V: TRBV28; CDR3: ASGPLTSGTYEQY
J: TRBJ1-1; V: TRBV29-1; CDR3: STGGGFGTEAF
J: TRBJ2-1; V: TRBV7-8; CDR3: ASSLGADEQF
J: TRBJ1-2; V: TRBV7-8; CDR3: ASSLAGDPSYT
J: TRBJ2-2; V: TRBV9; CDR3: ASSVGLGLAGDEAGELF
J: TRBJ2-2; V: TRBV5-4; CDR3: ASSSGQGIGELF
J: TRBJ1-1; V: TRBV28; CDR3: ASSLMGTEAF
J: TRBJ2-1; V: TRBV27; CDR3: AGSLFPFYNEQF
J: TRBJ2-1; V: TRBV29-1; CDR3: SVDGAGVENEQF
J: TRBJ1-1; V: TRBV5-3; CDR3: ARSLVAGVTEAF
J: TRBJ2-7; V: TRBV5-6; CDR3: ASSYDRAYEQY
J: TRBJ2-1; V: TRBV28; CDR3: ASSFRTGGYNEQF
J: TRBJ2-5; V: TRBV5-8; CDR3: ASSLNSQETQY
J: TRBJ2-1; V: TRBV7-9; CDR3: ASSSREGDNYNEQF
J: TRBJ2-5; V: TRBV29-1; CDR3: SVEQGQETQY
J: TRBJ2-7; V: TRBV28; CDR3: ASSFDRASGRSYEQY
J: TRBJ1-1; V: TRBV19; CDR3: ASRNAENTEAF
J: TRBJ2-2; V: TRBV9; CDR3: ASSVAGTGGTGELF
J: TRBJ1-1; V: TRBV6-5; CDR3: ASSSWGNTEAF
J: TRBJ2-7; V: TRBV29-1; CDR3: SVATGVNYEQY
J: TRBJ2-1; V: TRBV29-1; CDR3: SVEEGQGINEQF
J: TRBJ2-1; V: TRBV6-5; CDR3: ASSTQTGDNEQF
J: TRBJ2-3; V: TRBV5-6; CDR3: ASRPASADTQY
J: TRBJ2-1; V: TRBV27; CDR3: ASWIGDEQF
J: TRBJ1-3; V: TRBV21-1; CDR3: ASSPGTEGNTIY
J: TRBJ2-7; V: TRBV10-3; CDR3: AISDPSGVYEQY
J: TRBJ2-3; V: TRBV11-3; CDR3: ASSLGVGDTQY
J: TRBJ1-5; V: TRBV5-6; CDR3: ASSLFAGQGINQPQH
J: TRBJ1-2; V: TRBV14; CDR3: ASSQELQDYGYT
J: TRBJ2-1; V: TRBV2; CDR3: ASSDLGSEQF
J: NA; V: TRBV5-4; CDR3: ASSLAGRGYDEQY
J: TRBJ1-3; V: TRBV9; CDR3: ASSDPGGSGNTIY
J: TRBJ2-1; V: TRBV4-1; CDR3: ASSQAGGIDYNEQF
J: TRBJ1-2; V: TRBV4-3; CDR3: ASSPSLGEDYGYT
J: TRBJ2-1; V: TRBV6-6; CDR3: ASSFTNEQF